This T cell receptor beta chain appears in the sequencing data of a study of blood T cells in healthy people across ages. Study observations and caveats: Across the age range, TCR beta diversity per million T cells fell in a roughly linear way.

The use of a sample-barcoded 5' primer and a J-beta primer mix characterized a second PCR of roughly 6 to 12 cycles. MiXCR, applied by TCRdb to the 5' RACE reads, yields one record per CDR3 protein. The sample yields 700,000 to 1,000,000 distinct CDR3 sequences, 44% seen once. The CDR3 covers 16 residues. CDR1 is SGHVS and CDR2 is FQNEAQ in the germline V gene. Trimming at V came to 2 bases and at J to 7 bases, leaving 7 bases not matched to a gene. About this clonotype itself: The antigen remains undetermined.

This rearrangement joins TRBV7-8 to TRBJ2-2; the match to TRBD2 covers 10 bases. Sequencing was done on a sample of blood. The clonotype comes from a man in his sixties in good health. CDR3 in amino acids: CASSLSGGAIGGELFF. CDR3 DNA: TGTGCCAGCAGCTTAAGCGGGGGGGCCATCGGCGGGGAGCTGTTTTTT.